Following are 19 T cell receptor beta chains from one sample sequenced in a study of blood T cell repertoires in COVID-19. Here immunoSEQ multiplex PCR was the method, and the copy in TCRdb shows in-frame clones only, minus some. The sample carries under 75,000 clones, more than 60% recorded once. Specimen: peripheral blood. The receptors were sampled from a woman between 70 and 85 years old with acute or convalescent COVID-19.

This chain links TRBV6-6 with TRBJ1-1; 8 bases fit TRBD1. The CDR3 is 13 residues long. Trimming at V came to 2 bases and at J to 4 bases, leaving 0 bases not matched to a gene. Germline V gives CDR1 MNHNY, CDR2 SVGAGI (reference sequence). As DNA, the CDR3 is TGTGCCAGCAGTTACGACAGGGGCACTGAAGCTTTCTTT. Translating gives CASSYDRGTEAFF.

V gene TRBV11-3 combines with J gene TRBJ2-2; unclear D gene. CDR1 is SGHNT, CDR2 YENEEA, per germline. Between the trimmed V and J ends, which lost 1 base and 2 bases, there was a span of 5 bases. The length of the CDR3 is 14 residues. For the CDR3, the DNA is TGTGCCAGCAGCTTAGTGTCAAACACCGGGGAGCTGTTTTTT. It encodes CASSLVSNTGELFF.

The V and J genes are TRBV5-6 and TRBJ1-2; D unclear. The CDR3 sequence is 12 residues long. Germline loops: CDR1 SGHDT, CDR2 YYEEEE. V was shortened by 7 bases and J by 2 bases, with 9 bases between the two germline ends. CDR3 bases: TGTGCCAGCCGCCCAGGAAACTATGGCTACACCTTC. Translated, it gives CASRPGNYGYTF.

The gene calls are TRBV18 and TRBJ1-3; the match to TRBD1 covers 9 bases. The CDR3 loop spans 17 amino acids. The germline CDR1 and CDR2 sequences are KGHSH and LQKENI. The ends lost 3 bases at V and 0 bases at J; junction bases unmatched: 6. In DNA form, the CDR3 reads TGTGCCAGCTCACCCCGTTGGGACAGGGCCTCTGGAAACACCATATATTTT. This translates into CASSPRWDRASGNTIYF. The full variable domain, in which reference TRBV18 and TRBJ1-3 provide the parts outside the CDR3, is NAGVMQNPRHLVRRRGQEARLRCSPMKGHSHVYWYRQLPEEGLKFMVYLQKENIIDESGMPKERFSAEFPKEGPSILRIQQVVRGDSAAYFCASSPRWDRASGNTIYFGEGSWLTVV.

The chain links TRBV5-6 to TRBJ2-3; 9 positions agree with TRBD2. This CDR3 region has 15 residues. The germline gives CDR1 SGHDT, CDR2 YYEEEE. The J segment lost 3 bases and the V segment lost 4 bases, leaving 6 bases of the junction unmatched. The CDR3 reads CASSRTSEITDTQYF. The CDR3 DNA sequence: TGTGCCAGCAGCAGGACTAGCGAAATAACAGATACGCAGTATTTT. Full variable domain (missing parts from reference TRBV5-6 and TRBJ2-3): DAGVTQSPTHLIKTRGQQVTLRCSPKSGHDTVSWYQQALGQGPQFIFQYYEEEERQRGNFPDRFSGHQFPNYSSELNVNALLLGDSALYLCASSRTSEITDTQYFGPGTRLTVL.

The CDR3, as DNA: TGTGCCAGCAGCCCTAGCGTGGCCTACGAGCAGTACTTC. Protein: CASSPSVAYEQYF. V is TRBV3-1 (or the pseudogene TRBV3-2) and J is TRBJ2-7, with a tentative D call TRBD2 (6 bases). V lost 4 bases, J lost 2 bases, and 9 bases lay in between. The germline gives CDR1 LGHDT, CDR2 YNNKEL (reference sequence). CDR3 size: 13 residues.

This sequence joins TRBV5-1 and TRBJ1-2; 11 positions match TRBD1. V lost 0 bases to trimming and J lost 8 bases; unmatched junction nucleotides: 9. The CDR3 contains 16 residues. CDR1 is SGHRS and CDR2 is YFSETQ in the germline V gene. CDR3 residues: CASSLDSRTGGYGYTF. CDR3 bases: TGCGCCAGCAGCTTGGATAGTCGGACAGGGGGCTACGGCTACACCTTC.

The chain employs TRBV9 and TRBJ2-7; D is uncertain. This CDR3 is built from 14 residues. CDR1 is SGDLS and CDR2 is YYNGEE in the germline V gene. V was trimmed by 4 bases and J by 6 bases, leaving 17 bases between them. For the CDR3, the DNA is TGTGCCAGCAGCCCACCCTCCTCCCCGGGCGAGCAGTACTTC. It yields the protein CASSPPSSPGEQYF.

This chain links TRBV9 with TRBJ2-5, with 8 bases matching TRBD1. This CDR3 spans 16 amino acids. CDR1 SGDLS and CDR2 YYNGEE come from the germline V gene. J lost 1 base, V lost 1 base, and 6 bases had no gene match. CDR3 DNA sequence: TGTGCCAGCAGCGTACAGGGGGCCGTTGGCCAAGAGACCCAGTACTTC. This translates into CASSVQGAVGQETQYF.

This clone was detected only a few times. The rearrangement links TRBV10-3 to TRBJ1-1; 9 nucleotides align to TRBD1. CDR3 size: 14 residues. V shed 7 bases, J shed 4 bases, and the junction held 7 bases outside the gene matches. Per the germline V gene, CDR1 is ENHRY and CDR2 is SYGVKD. CDR3 DNA sequence: TGTGCCATCACCCCGACAGGGGGTAGCACTGAAGCTTTCTTT. Its protein is CAITPTGGSTEAFF.

The rearrangement links TRBV28 to TRBJ1-4; TRBD1 might be the D (6 bases). Trimming took 5 bases from V and 4 from J, leaving 14 bases between them. Germline CDR1 and CDR2: MDHEN and SYDVKM. This CDR3 has 15 amino acids. The CDR3 DNA sequence: TGTGCCAGCAGTCCAACAGGGACGGGTAATGAAAAACTGTTTTTT. It is translated as CASSPTGTGNEKLFF.

The rearrangement joins TRBV7-9 to TRBJ2-5; possibly TRBD2 for D (7 bases). This CDR3 contains 16 residues. With 2 bases removed from V and 3 bases from J, the gap between germline ends came to 16 bases. CDR1 is SEHNR and CDR2 is FQNEAQ in the germline V gene (reference sequence). The CDR3 DNA reads as TGTGCCAGCAGCTTACTAGATCGGGGGGCTGAAGAGACCCAGTACTTC. The encoded protein is CASSLLDRGAEETQYF.

The V and J genes are TRBV29-1 and TRBJ2-1; TRBD2 agrees at 14 bases. CDR1 and CDR2 from the germline V gene are SQVTM and ANQGSEA. J gave up 0 bases and V 4 bases, and 8 bases lay outside the gene matches. This CDR3 contains 18 residues. CDR3 in amino acids: CSVVSGTSGGSSYNEQFF. The CDR3 nucleotides read TGCAGCGTTGTCTCCGGGACTAGCGGGGGCAGCTCCTACAATGAGCAGTTCTTC.

In its sample, this clone was seen once. The gene calls are TRBV3-1 (or the pseudogene TRBV3-2) and TRBJ1-2, with D possibly TRBD1 on 5 matching bases. V lost 4 bases and J 8 bases, leaving 14 bases between the germline ends. The CDR3 has 13 residues. Germline values: CDR1 LGHDT, CDR2 YNNKEL (reference sequence). The CDR3 coding sequence is TGTGCCAGCAGCCCCCTCGGGACTTCCGGCTACACCTTC. As protein: CASSPLGTSGYTF.

V usage is TRBV3-1 (or the pseudogene TRBV3-2) and J usage is TRBJ1-5; no reliable D call. This CDR3 region has 15 residues. Trimming cost V 1 base and J 5 bases, with 12 bases left between them. Germline CDR1 reads LGHDT; CDR2 reads YNNKEL (reference sequence). The CDR3: CASSQGNQFHQPQHF. The CDR3 bases are TGTGCCAGCAGCCAAGGAAACCAGTTTCATCAGCCCCAGCATTTT.

This chain joins TRBV5-1 and TRBJ2-5; D might be TRBD2 (6 bases). The CDR3 length is 14 residues. Trimming shortened V by 0 bases and J by 5 bases, and 11 bases separated the two germline ends. The germline V gene encodes CDR1 SGHRS and CDR2 YFSETQ. In DNA form, the CDR3 reads TGCGCCAGCAGCTTGGAGGGCGGGGTGGAGACCCAGTACTTC. Amino acid sequence: CASSLEGGVETQYF. Looking up the rest from reference TRBV5-1 and TRBJ2-5 gives the full variable domain: KAGVTQTPRYLIKTRGQQVTLSCSPISGHRSVSWYQQTPGQGLQFLFEYFSETQRNKGNFPGRFSGRQFSNSRSEMNVSTLELGDSALYLCASSLEGGVETQYFGPGTRLLVL.

This rearrangement joins TRBV27 to TRBJ2-7, with D possibly matching TRBD1 (5 bases). This CDR3 has 13 amino acids. V lost 4 bases to trimming and J lost 0 bases, with 7 bases between them. From germline, CDR1 is MNHEY and CDR2 SMNVEV (reference sequence). In DNA, the CDR3 is TGTGCCAGCAGTTCGACAGCCTCCTACGAGCAGTACTTC. Its protein product is CASSSTASYEQYF.

The chain is built from TRBV28 and TRBJ2-1; TRBD2 might be the D (5 bases). V lost 6 bases and J lost 6, with 9 bases in between. Germline V gene lookup returns CDR1 MDHEN and CDR2 SYDVKM. The CDR3 has 12 amino acids. The CDR3 loop reads CASRGSTNEQFF. DNA for the CDR3: TGTGCCAGCAGGGGGAGTACCAATGAGCAGTTCTTC.

V gene TRBV2 combines with J gene TRBJ2-1, with 7 bases that match TRBD2. The CDR3 sequence is 13 residues long. Germline loops: CDR1 SNHLY, CDR2 FYNNEI. J lost 5 bases, V lost 7 bases, and 5 bases had no gene match. The CDR3 sequence: CASIDGGNNEQFF. As DNA, the CDR3 is TGTGCCAGCATTGACGGGGGGAACAATGAGCAGTTCTTC.